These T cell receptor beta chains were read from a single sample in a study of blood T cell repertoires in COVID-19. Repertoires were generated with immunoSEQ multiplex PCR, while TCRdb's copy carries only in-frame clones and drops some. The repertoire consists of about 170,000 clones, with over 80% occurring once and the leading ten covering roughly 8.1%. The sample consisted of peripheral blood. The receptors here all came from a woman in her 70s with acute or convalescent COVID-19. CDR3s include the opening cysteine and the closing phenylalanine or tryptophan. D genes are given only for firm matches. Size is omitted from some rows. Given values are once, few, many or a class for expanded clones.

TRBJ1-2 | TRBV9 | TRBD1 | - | CASSPRTGGTGYTF | TGTGCCAGCAGCCCCCGGACAGGAGGGACCGGCTACACCTTC
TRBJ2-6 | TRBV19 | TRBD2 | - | CASSTLAGWAGANVLTF | TGTGCCAGTAGTACACTAGCGGGATGGGCCGGGGCCAACGTCCTGACTTTC
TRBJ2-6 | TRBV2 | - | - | CASSERPGVSGANVLTF | TGTGCCAGCAGTGAACGGCCAGGGGTATCTGGGGCCAACGTCCTGACTTTC
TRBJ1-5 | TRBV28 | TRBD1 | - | CASRAADRAWQPQHF | TGTGCCAGCAGAGCCGCAGACAGGGCATGGCAGCCCCAGCATTTT
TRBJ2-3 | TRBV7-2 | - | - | CASSLGPSLDTQYF | TGTGCCAGCAGCTTAGGTCCTAGCCTCGATACGCAGTATTTT
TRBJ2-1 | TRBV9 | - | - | CASSIVTGEQFF | TGTGCCAGCAGCATCGTTACGGGGGAGCAGTTCTTC
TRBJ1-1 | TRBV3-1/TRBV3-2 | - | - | CASSQSDMGNTEAFF | TGTGCCAGCAGCCAATCAGACATGGGGAACACTGAAGCTTTCTTT
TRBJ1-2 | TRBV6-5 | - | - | CATTGSYGYTF | TGTGCCACAACCGGGAGCTATGGCTACACCTTC
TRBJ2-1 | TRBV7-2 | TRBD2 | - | CASSLTGGPGNEQFF | TGTGCCAGCAGCTTAACGGGAGGGCCTGGCAATGAGCAGTTCTTC
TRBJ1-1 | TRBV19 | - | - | CASSISGLGGAFF | TGTGCCAGTAGTATCTCGGGACTCGGAGGGGCTTTCTTT
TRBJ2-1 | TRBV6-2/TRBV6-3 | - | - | CASSYLVPTMGEQFF | TGTGCCAGCAGTTACCTAGTCCCCACAATGGGTGAGCAGTTCTTC
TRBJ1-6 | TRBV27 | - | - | CASSLREDSPLHF | TGTGCCAGCAGTTTAAGGGAGGACTCACCCCTCCACTTT
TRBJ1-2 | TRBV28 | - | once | CASSFPLTYGYTF | TGTGCCAGCAGTTTCCCCTTGACATATGGCTACACCTTC
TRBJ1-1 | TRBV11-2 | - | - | CASSPSAGLTEAFF | TGTGCCAGCAGCCCATCGGCAGGGCTCACTGAAGCTTTCTTT
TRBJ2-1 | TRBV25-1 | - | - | CASRAEGPYNEQFF | TGTGCCAGCAGAGCGGAGGGACCGTACAATGAGCAGTTCTTC
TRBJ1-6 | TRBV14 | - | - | CASSWGGNSPLHF | TGTGCCAGCAGCTGGGGGGGTAATTCACCCCTCCACTTT
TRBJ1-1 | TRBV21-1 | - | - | CASSSGGNTEAFF | TGTGCCAGCAGCTCAGGGGGGAACACTGAAGCTTTCTTT
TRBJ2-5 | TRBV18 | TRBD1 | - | CASSGRQGDGETQYF | TGTGCCAGCTCAGGACGACAGGGGGATGGAGAGACCCAGTACTTC
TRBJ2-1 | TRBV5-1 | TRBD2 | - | CASSLGGTSGYNEQFF | TGCGCCAGCAGCTTGGGGGGGACTAGCGGGTACAATGAGCAGTTCTTC
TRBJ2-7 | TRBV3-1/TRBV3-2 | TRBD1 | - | CASSRFGDRGYEQYF | TGTGCCAGCAGCCGGTTTGGGGACAGGGGCTACGAGCAGTACTTC
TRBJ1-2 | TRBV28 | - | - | CASSKGGTVEYYGYTF | TGTGCCAGCAGTAAGGGAGGGACTGTCGAGTACTATGGCTACACCTTC
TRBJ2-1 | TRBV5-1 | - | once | CASSLDASAYNEQFF | TGCGCCAGCAGCTTGGACGCTAGCGCCTACAATGAGCAGTTCTTC
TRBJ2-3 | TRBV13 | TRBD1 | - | CASSSYLQGATTDTQYF | TGTGCCAGCAGCTCATACCTACAGGGGGCCACCACAGATACGCAGTATTTT
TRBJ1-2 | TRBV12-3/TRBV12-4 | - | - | CASSLGGAGGYTF | TGTGCCAGCAGCCTAGGGGGGGCCGGGGGCTACACCTTC
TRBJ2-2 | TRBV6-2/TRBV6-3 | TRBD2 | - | CASSYGLAGERGTGELFF | TGTGCCAGCAGTTACGGACTAGCGGGAGAACGGGGCACCGGGGAGCTGTTTTTT
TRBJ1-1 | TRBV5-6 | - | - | CASSLSERQIYEAFF | TGTGCCAGCAGCTTGAGTGAACGACAGATTTATGAAGCTTTCTTT
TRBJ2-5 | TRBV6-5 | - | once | CASSYGGGRKTQYF | TGTGCCAGCAGTTACGGTGGGGGGAGGAAGACCCAGTACTTC
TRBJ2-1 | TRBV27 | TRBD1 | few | CASSLWITGTGGYNEQFF | TGTGCCAGCAGTTTATGGATAACCGGGACAGGGGGCTACAATGAGCAGTTCTTC
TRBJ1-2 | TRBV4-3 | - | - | CASSQAQDYGYTF | TGCGCCAGCAGCCAAGCCCAGGACTATGGCTACACCTTC
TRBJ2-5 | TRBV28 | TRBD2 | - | CASSLGLAGGRETQYF | TGTGCCAGCAGTTTAGGACTAGCGGGGGGGAGGGAGACCCAGTACTTC
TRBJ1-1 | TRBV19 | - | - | CASSIRGNTEAFF | TGTGCCAGTAGTATACGCGGGAACACTGAAGCTTTCTTT
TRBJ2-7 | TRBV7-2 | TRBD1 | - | CASSSRQGAYEQYF | TGTGCCAGCAGCTCCCGACAGGGGGCCTACGAGCAGTACTTC
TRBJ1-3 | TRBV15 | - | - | CATSRGLGGAGNTIYF | TGTGCCACCAGCAGAGGGTTGGGAGGTGCCGGAAACACCATATATTTT
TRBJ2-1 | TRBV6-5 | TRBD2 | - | CASSYLGTSGYNEQFF | TGTGCCAGCAGTTACCTTGGGACTAGCGGTTACAATGAGCAGTTCTTC
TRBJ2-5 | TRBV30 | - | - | CAWKWGRGVETQYF | TGTGCCTGGAAATGGGGCAGGGGAGTGGAGACCCAGTACTTC
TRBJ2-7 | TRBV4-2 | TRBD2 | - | CASSRGERGYEQYF | TGTGCCAGCAGCCGTGGAGAGCGGGGTTACGAGCAGTACTTC
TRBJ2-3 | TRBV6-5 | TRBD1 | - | CASSQGASSTDTQYF | TGTGCCAGCAGCCAGGGGGCCTCGAGCACAGATACGCAGTATTTT
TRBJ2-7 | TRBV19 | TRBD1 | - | CASSTTGGAYEQYF | TGTGCCAGTAGTACGACAGGGGGAGCCTACGAGCAGTACTTC
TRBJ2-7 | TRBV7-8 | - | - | CASSYRRGSSYEQYF | TGTGCCAGCAGCTACAGACGGGGGAGCTCCTACGAGCAGTACTTC
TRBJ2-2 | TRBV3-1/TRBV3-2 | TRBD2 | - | CASSQREVGELFF | TGTGCCAGCAGCCAACGGGAGGTTGGGGAGCTGTTTTTT
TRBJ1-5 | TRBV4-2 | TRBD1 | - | CASSQQTGGVQPQHF | TGTGCCAGCAGCCAACAGACAGGGGGCGTTCAGCCCCAGCATTTT
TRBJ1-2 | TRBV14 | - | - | CASSQDWQGITF | TGTGCCAGCAGCCAAGATTGGCAGGGCATCACCTTC
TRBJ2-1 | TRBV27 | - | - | CASSLMTVSDEQFF | TGTGCCAGCAGTTTAATGACAGTTTCTGATGAGCAGTTCTTC
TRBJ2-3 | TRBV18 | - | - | CASSPPGARLTDTQYF | TGTGCCAGCTCACCACCGGGAGCGCGACTCACAGATACGCAGTATTTT
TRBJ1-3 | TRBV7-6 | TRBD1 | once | CASSLAATGLSGNTIYF | TGTGCCAGCAGCTTAGCCGCGACAGGGCTCTCTGGAAACACCATATATTTT
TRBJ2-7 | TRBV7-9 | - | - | CASSLARDNYEQYF | TGTGCCAGCAGCTTGGCCAGGGACAACTACGAGCAGTACTTC
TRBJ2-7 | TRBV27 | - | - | CASSFGGSNEQYF | TGTGCCAGCAGTTTTGGGGGGTCCAACGAGCAGTACTTC
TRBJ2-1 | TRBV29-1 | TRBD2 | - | CSVERAGEVQFF | TGCAGCGTTGAAAGAGCGGGGGAAGTGCAGTTCTTC